These 29 T cell receptor beta chains came from one sample sequenced in a study of Ad26.COV2.S vaccination and SARS-CoV-2 variants. Clones were read by immunoSEQ multiplex PCR, and TCRdb kept only the in-frame ones, dropping some. The repertoire holds about 350,000 clones, with approximately 90% as singletons. Treatment indicated: some 20 received Ad26.COV2.S at low or high dose, single or two shots; 5 received placebo; per-sample allocation not given. Sampling was done on day 63 after the first vaccine or placebo injection. The source material was peripheral blood, sampled in a trial of Ad26.COV2.S vaccine versus placebo. The receptor source for this set is a person aged 18-60 years who received the Ad26.COV2.S COVID-19 vaccine or a placebo.

The gene calls are TRBV11-2 and TRBJ2-7; TRBD2 matches 12 bases. CDR3 length: 15 amino acids. Per germline, CDR1 SGHAT and CDR2 FQNNGV. Losses at the gene ends were 4 bases for V and 1 base for J; bases not matched to a gene: 2. The CDR3 DNA follows: TGTGCCAGCAGCTCGGGACTAGCGGGTTCCTACGAGCAGTACTTC. It codes for CASSSGLAGSYEQYF.

DNA of the CDR3: TGCGCCAGCAGCTTCCAGGCCGGGGAGCTGTTTTTT. It codes for CASSFQAGELFF. The rearrangement links TRBV5-1 to TRBJ2-2; D not certain. The ends were cut back, 2 bases at V and 6 bases at J, with 5 bases in the middle. Germline V gives CDR1 SGHRS, CDR2 YFSETQ. The CDR3 runs to 12 residues.

The V and J genes are TRBV29-1 and TRBJ1-1, with D possibly being TRBD1 (5 bases). Per germline, CDR1 SQVTM and CDR2 ANQGSEA. The CDR3 loop spans 12 amino acids. V shed 7 bases and J shed 1 base, with 10 bases lying between them. DNA of the CDR3: TGCAGCGCCTACAGGTCGAACACTGAAGCTTTCTTT. Protein: CSAYRSNTEAFF.

V is TRBV18 and J is TRBJ2-6, with 9 bases aligning to TRBD1. The V segment lost 4 bases and the J segment 3 bases; nucleotides outside the gene matches: 10. Germline lookup yields CDR1 KGHSH and CDR2 LQKENI. CDR3 size: 18 residues. In nucleotides, the CDR3 is TGTGCCAGCTCACGCCGGGACAGGGTATTTTTTGGGGCCAACGTCCTGACTTTC. This codes for CASSRRDRVFFGANVLTF.

The genes are TRBV7-2 and TRBJ2-1; D gene ambiguous. Germline lookup yields CDR1 SGHTA and CDR2 FQGNSA. There are 14 residues in the CDR3. Trimming removed 1 base at V and 8 bases at J, with 12 bases between. The CDR3 is CASSLGTSNDEQFF. The CDR3 DNA sequence: TGTGCCAGCAGCTTAGGTACCAGTAATGATGAGCAGTTCTTC.

The chain links TRBV5-6 to TRBJ2-2; the match to TRBD1 covers 7 bases. CDR3 length: 15 residues. The germline gives CDR1 SGHDT, CDR2 YYEEEE. The J segment lost 9 bases and the V segment lost 5 bases, leaving 13 bases of the junction unmatched. CDR3 amino acids: CASSLRQGMQRELFF. CDR3 DNA sequence: TGTGCCAGCAGTTTAAGACAGGGTATGCAGCGGGAGCTGTTTTTT.

V is TRBV30 and J is TRBJ1-4, with D possibly being TRBD1 (5 bases). The V end lost 8 bases, the J end lost 4 bases, and 20 bases lay between the germline ends. The CDR3 length is 15 residues. In germline, CDR1 is GTSNPN, CDR2 SVGIG (reference sequence). CDR3 in DNA: TGTGCCGAACGAACGCGGCAGGGCCTTAATGAAAAACTGTTTTTT. Its protein product is CAERTRQGLNEKLFF.

The chain joins TRBV5-6 to TRBJ2-7, with D possibly TRBD1 on 5 matching bases. The germline gives CDR1 SGHDT, CDR2 YYEEEE. Trimming stripped 8 bases from V and 5 bases from J, with 26 bases between. This CDR3 has 16 residues. The DNA for the CDR3 is TGTGCCAGTGCGATGGGGCCCAAAGAGCTTCCTAACGAGCAGTACTTC. Its translation is CASAMGPKELPNEQYF.

This chain connects TRBV2 to TRBJ2-7; 11 positions agree with TRBD2. The CDR3 is 14 amino acids. V lost 7 bases to trimming and J lost 0 bases; unmatched junction nucleotides: 2. CDR1 SNHLY and CDR2 FYNNEI come from the germline V gene. As DNA, the CDR3 is TGTGCCAGCACAACTAGCGGGAGCTCCTACGAGCAGTACTTC. It yields the protein CASTTSGSSYEQYF.

This clone has only a few counts. V is TRBV11-3 and J is TRBJ1-1; no firm D call. The CDR3 has 13 residues. Deletions cut 0 bases from V and 3 bases from J, with 5 bases between. Per the germline V gene, CDR1 is SGHNT and CDR2 is YENEEA. Here the CDR3 DNA reads TGTGCCAGCAGCTTAGAGGCGGACACTGAAGCTTTCTTT. It encodes CASSLEADTEAFF.

This chain uses TRBV30 with TRBJ2-7, with D tentatively TRBD1 or TRBD2 (5 bases each). The CDR3 sequence is 17 residues long. Per the germline V gene, CDR1 is GTSNPN and CDR2 is SVGIG (reference sequence). V lost 0 bases and J 4 bases, leaving 22 bases between the germline ends. The CDR3 DNA is TGTGCCTGGAGTGTAGAGTTAGACAGATCATGGACTTACGAGCAGTACTTC. It yields the protein CAWSVELDRSWTYEQYF.

This clone was recorded a few times. The chain uses TRBV4-1 and TRBJ1-2, with no clear D. CDR1 and CDR2 (germline): MGHRA, YSYEKL. Trimming pared 0 bases from V and 4 bases from J, leaving 6 bases between. The CDR3 has 13 amino acids. DNA for the CDR3: TGCGCCAGCAGCCAAGATGTGGGCTATGGCTACACCTTC. Its protein is CASSQDVGYGYTF.

This chain uses TRBV7-9 with TRBJ2-7; D remains unclear. The CDR3 runs 15 residues. Germline V CDR1 and CDR2: SEHNR, FQNEAQ (reference sequence). Trimming pared 5 bases from V and 3 bases from J, leaving 17 bases between. The DNA of the CDR3 is TGTGCCAGCAGCCCCCCGAGTCGCTCCAACTACGAGCAGTACTTC. Protein: CASSPPSRSNYEQYF.

J is TRBJ2-7 and V is TRBV28, with 10 bases that match TRBD2. The germline gives CDR1 MDHEN, CDR2 SYDVKM. The CDR3 loop spans 15 amino acids. V shed 6 bases, J shed 7 bases, and the junction held 12 bases outside the gene matches. This CDR3 reads CASRQREGRLSEQYF. For the CDR3, the DNA is TGTGCCAGCAGACAGCGGGAGGGCCGTTTATCTGAGCAGTACTTC.

The genes are TRBV28 and TRBJ2-1; D is possibly TRBD2 (6 bases). The germline V gene encodes CDR1 MDHEN and CDR2 SYDVKM. The CDR3 is 16 amino acids. Trimming cost V 5 bases and J 0 bases, with 14 bases left between them. CDR3 amino acids: CASSPTAGSSYNEQFF. As DNA, the CDR3 is TGTGCCAGCAGTCCTACCGCGGGGAGCTCCTACAATGAGCAGTTCTTC.

The chain recombines TRBV10-1 with TRBJ2-3, with D unclear. V gave up 2 bases and J gave up 0 bases, with 12 bases separating them. The CDR3 consists of 16 residues. In germline, CDR1 is WNHNN, CDR2 SYGVQD (reference sequence). The CDR3 nucleotides are TGCGCCAGCAGTGAGGAAGAAGGGATAAGCACAGATACGCAGTATTTT. Protein product: CASSEEEGISTDTQYF.

The rearrangement links TRBV19 to TRBJ2-7, with D maybe TRBD1 (6 bases). Trimming cost V 8 bases and J 3 bases, with 11 bases left between them. Germline V gene sequence: CDR1 LNHDA, CDR2 SQIVND (reference sequence). The CDR3 consists of 12 residues. The CDR3: CASSTGSYEQYF. The CDR3 DNA reads TGTGCCAGTTCTACAGGGAGCTACGAGCAGTACTTC. The variable domain in full, completed from reference TRBV19 and TRBJ2-7, reads DGGITQSPKYLFRKEGQNVTLSCEQNLNHDAMYWYRQDPGQGLRLIYYSQIVNDFQKGDIAEGYSVSREKKESFPLTVTSAQKNPTAFYLCASSTGSYEQYFGPGTRLTVT.

This clone came up a few times. The chain carries TRBV7-3 and TRBJ1-5, with 8 bases matching TRBD1. This CDR3 is built from 13 residues. The germline V gene encodes CDR1 SGHTA and CDR2 FQGTGA. V was pared by 5 bases and J by 7 bases, with 4 bases of the junction left unmatched. CDR3 sequence (DNA): TGTGCCAGCAGCCAGGACAGGGAACAGCCCCAGCATTTT. Translated, it gives CASSQDREQPQHF.

The V and J genes are TRBV13 and TRBJ1-1; 8 nucleotides line up with TRBD1. This CDR3 contains 15 residues. With 2 bases clipped from V and 1 base from J, the junction kept 3 bases outside the gene matches. Germline-derived CDR1 and CDR2 are PRHDT and FYEKMQ (reference sequence). The CDR3 DNA follows: TGTGCCAGCAGCTTACGGACAGGGCCGAACACTGAAGCTTTCTTT. Protein product: CASSLRTGPNTEAFF.

The chain recombines TRBV19 with TRBJ2-2; D remains ambiguous. The CDR3 runs 15 residues. The V gene's germline CDR1 is LNHDA and CDR2 SQIVND (reference sequence). The V end lost 6 bases, the J end lost 4 bases, and 15 bases lay between the germline ends. This chain's CDR3 is CASRSLAPSTGELFF. The CDR3 DNA follows: TGTGCCAGTAGAAGTTTGGCTCCTTCCACCGGGGAGCTGTTTTTT.

The chain employs TRBV29-1 and TRBJ2-1; D may be TRBD1 or TRBD2 (5 bases each). The V end lost 4 bases, the J end lost 5 bases, and 21 bases lay between the germline ends. Germline assignment: CDR1 SQVTM and CDR2 ANQGSEA. The CDR3 spans 16 residues. This CDR3 reads CSVVPMVGVRDNEQFF. CDR3 nucleotide sequence: TGCAGCGTTGTGCCCATGGTGGGGGTCAGGGACAATGAGCAGTTCTTC.

V gene TRBV4-3 combines with J gene TRBJ2-7; TRBD2 is a possible D gene (5 bases). Germline-derived CDR1 and CDR2 are LGHNA and YSLEER. Trimming stripped 1 base from V and 3 bases from J, with 10 bases between. This CDR3 is 14 amino acids long. The CDR3 is CASSQVRGLYEQYF. CDR3 bases: TGCGCCAGCAGCCAAGTTCGGGGTCTCTACGAGCAGTACTTC.

The chain is built from TRBV4-1 and TRBJ1-5, with D perhaps matching TRBD1 (6 bases). The CDR3 is made up of 16 amino acids. Germline V CDR1 and CDR2: MGHRA, YSYEKL. Deletions cut 3 bases from V and 6 bases from J, with 18 bases between. CDR3 nucleotides: TGCGCCAGCAGCCAGATACCGGGGGGGCGCGTTCAGCCCCAGCATTTT. As protein: CASSQIPGGRVQPQHF.

The chain employs TRBV5-1 and TRBJ1-2; D remains ambiguous. Germline loops: CDR1 SGHRS, CDR2 YFSETQ. The CDR3 sequence is 15 residues long. The V and J ends lost 1 base and 0 bases respectively, with 10 bases between them. The CDR3 sequence: CASSLRAATNYGYTF. Written as DNA, the CDR3 is TGCGCCAGCAGCTTGAGGGCAGCGACTAACTATGGCTACACCTTC.

V gene TRBV12-3 or TRBV12-4 combines with J gene TRBJ1-5; 7 positions match TRBD1. This CDR3 comprises 13 residues. V was clipped by 7 bases and J by 4 bases; unmatched bases: 4. This CDR3 is CASTKDRNQPQHF. The CDR3 nucleotides read TGTGCCAGCACTAAGGACAGGAATCAGCCCCAGCATTTT.

There are a few counts of this clone. The chain carries TRBV2 and TRBJ1-4; D possibly corresponds to TRBD1 (6 bases). This CDR3 spans 14 amino acids. V shed 4 bases and J shed 4 bases, with 10 bases lying between them. Germline V lookup: CDR1 SNHLY, CDR2 FYNNEI. CDR3 sequence: CASSGQVFNEKLFF. The CDR3 nucleotides read TGTGCCAGCAGTGGACAGGTCTTTAATGAAAAACTGTTTTTT.

In its sample, this clone was seen once. This chain uses TRBV7-6 with TRBJ2-3, with TRBD1 matching 8 bases. Germline CDR1 SGHVS, CDR2 FNYEAQ. This CDR3 comprises 16 residues. V was clipped by 6 bases and J by 2 bases; unmatched bases: 10. The CDR3 protein is CASSVLGTGYTDTQYF. Written as DNA, the CDR3 is TGTGCCAGCAGTGTATTGGGGACAGGATACACAGATACGCAGTATTTT.

This clone was detected only once. The chain joins TRBV6-6 to TRBJ2-3; possible D gene TRBD2, 6 bases. The germline V gene encodes CDR1 MNHNY and CDR2 SVGAGI (reference sequence). V shed 4 bases and J shed 1 base, with 9 bases lying between them. There are 14 residues in the CDR3. CDR3 sequence (DNA): TGTGCCAGCAGTTTCGGAGGGGGCACAGATACGCAGTATTTT. It is translated as CASSFGGGTDTQYF.

The CDR3 nucleotides are TGTGCCAGTACCACCCAGGGGGGGATCCTCTATGGCTACACCTTC. Its protein product is CASTTQGGILYGYTF. The chain employs TRBV19 and TRBJ1-2, with 7 bases that match TRBD1. Looked up from germline, CDR1 is LNHDA and CDR2 is SQIVND (reference sequence). Trimming at V came to 7 bases and at J to 4 bases, leaving 12 bases not matched to a gene. This CDR3 spans 15 amino acids. Full variable domain (remainder filled in from reference TRBV19 and TRBJ1-2): DGGITQSPKYLFRKEGQNVTLSCEQNLNHDAMYWYRQDPGQGLRLIYYSQIVNDFQKGDIAEGYSVSREKKESFPLTVTSAQKNPTAFYLCASTTQGGILYGYTFGSGTRLTVV.